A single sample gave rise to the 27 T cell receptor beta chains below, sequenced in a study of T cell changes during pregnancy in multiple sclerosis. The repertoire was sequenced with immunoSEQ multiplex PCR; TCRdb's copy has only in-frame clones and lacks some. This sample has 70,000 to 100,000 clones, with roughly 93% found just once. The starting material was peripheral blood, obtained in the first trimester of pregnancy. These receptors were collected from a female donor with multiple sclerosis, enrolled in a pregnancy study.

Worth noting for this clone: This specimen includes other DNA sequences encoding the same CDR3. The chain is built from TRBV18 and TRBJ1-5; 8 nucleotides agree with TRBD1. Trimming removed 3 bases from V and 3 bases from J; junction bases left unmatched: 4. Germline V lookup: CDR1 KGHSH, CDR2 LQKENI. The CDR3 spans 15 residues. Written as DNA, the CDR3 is TGTGCCAGCTCACCGACGACAGGGGACAATCAGCCCCAGCATTTT. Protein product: CASSPTTGDNQPQHF. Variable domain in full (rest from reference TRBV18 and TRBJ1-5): NAGVMQNPRHLVRRRGQEARLRCSPMKGHSHVYWYRQLPEEGLKFMVYLQKENIIDESGMPKERFSAEFPKEGPSILRIQQVVRGDSAAYFCASSPTTGDNQPQHFGDGTRLSIL.

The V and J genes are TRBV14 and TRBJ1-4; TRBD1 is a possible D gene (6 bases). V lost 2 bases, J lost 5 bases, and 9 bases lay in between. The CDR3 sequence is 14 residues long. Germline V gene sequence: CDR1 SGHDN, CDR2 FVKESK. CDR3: CASSQTGKNEKLFF. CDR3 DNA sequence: TGTGCCAGCAGCCAAACAGGGAAGAATGAAAAACTGTTTTTT.

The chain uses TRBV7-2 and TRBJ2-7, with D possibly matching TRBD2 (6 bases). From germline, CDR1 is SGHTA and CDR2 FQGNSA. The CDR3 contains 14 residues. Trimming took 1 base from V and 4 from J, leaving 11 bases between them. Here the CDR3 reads CASSLGGTQYEQYF. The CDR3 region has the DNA TGTGCCAGCAGCTTAGGGGGGACTCAATACGAGCAGTACTTC.

CDR3 DNA sequence: TGTGCCAGCAGCTTAGCAGGGGGGGAGACCGGGGAGCTGTTTTTT. Its translation is CASSLAGGETGELFF. V usage is TRBV7-2 and J usage is TRBJ2-2; TRBD2 is a possible D gene (7 bases). V lost 0 bases to trimming and J lost 5 bases, with 10 bases between them. Germline loops: CDR1 SGHTA, CDR2 FQGNSA. The CDR3 is made up of 15 amino acids.

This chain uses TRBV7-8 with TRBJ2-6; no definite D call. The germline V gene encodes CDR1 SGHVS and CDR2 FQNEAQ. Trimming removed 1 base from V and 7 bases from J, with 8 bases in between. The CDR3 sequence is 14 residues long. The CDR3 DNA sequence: TGTGCCAGCAGCTTAGGGCAGATAGCCAACGTCCTGACTTTC. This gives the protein CASSLGQIANVLTF.

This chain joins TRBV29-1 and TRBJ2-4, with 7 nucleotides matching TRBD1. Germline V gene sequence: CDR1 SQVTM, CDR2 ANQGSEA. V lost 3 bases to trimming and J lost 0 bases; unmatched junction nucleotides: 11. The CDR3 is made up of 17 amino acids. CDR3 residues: CSVDLLGQHPAKNIQYF. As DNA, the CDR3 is TGCAGCGTTGATCTGTTGGGACAGCACCCAGCCAAAAACATTCAGTACTTC.

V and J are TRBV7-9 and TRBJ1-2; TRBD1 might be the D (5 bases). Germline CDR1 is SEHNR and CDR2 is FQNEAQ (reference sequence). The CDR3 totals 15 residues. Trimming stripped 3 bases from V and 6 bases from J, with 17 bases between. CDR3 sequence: CASSFGTYLGNGYTF. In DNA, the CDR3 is TGTGCCAGCAGCTTCGGGACTTATTTGGGCAATGGCTACACCTTC.

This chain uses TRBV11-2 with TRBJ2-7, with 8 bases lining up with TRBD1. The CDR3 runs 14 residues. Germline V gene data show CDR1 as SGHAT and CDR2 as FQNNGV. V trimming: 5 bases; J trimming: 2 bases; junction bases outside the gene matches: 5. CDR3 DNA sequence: TGTGCCAGCAGCCATGGACAGGGCGCCTACGAGCAGTACTTC. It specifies CASSHGQGAYEQYF.

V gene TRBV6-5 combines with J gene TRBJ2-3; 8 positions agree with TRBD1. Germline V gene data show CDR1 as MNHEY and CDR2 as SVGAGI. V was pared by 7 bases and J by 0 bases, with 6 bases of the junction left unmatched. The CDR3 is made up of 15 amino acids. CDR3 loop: CASTDRGLSTDTQYF. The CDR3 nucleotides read TGTGCCAGCACCGACAGGGGCCTTAGCACAGATACGCAGTATTTT.

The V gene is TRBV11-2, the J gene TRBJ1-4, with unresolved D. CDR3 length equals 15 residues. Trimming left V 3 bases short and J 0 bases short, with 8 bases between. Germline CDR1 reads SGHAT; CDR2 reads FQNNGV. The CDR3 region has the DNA TGTGCCAGCAGCTTGTCACACGCAACTAATGAAAAACTGTTTTTT. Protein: CASSLSHATNEKLFF. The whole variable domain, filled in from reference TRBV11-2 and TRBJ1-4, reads EAGVAQSPRYKIIEKRQSVAFWCNPISGHATLYWYQQILGQGPKLLIQFQNNGVVDDSQLPKDRFSAERLKGVDSTLKIQPAKLEDSAVYLCASSLSHATNEKLFFGSGTQLSVL.

The CDR3 region has the DNA TGCGCCAGCAGCTTGACAGGGATTTCCTACGAGCAGTACTTC. Its protein product is CASSLTGISYEQYF. This chain joins TRBV5-1 and TRBJ2-7, with D perhaps TRBD1 (6 bases). Trimming removed 1 base from V and 1 base from J, with 9 bases in between. The CDR3 is made up of 14 amino acids. Germline V CDR1 and CDR2: SGHRS, YFSETQ.

The CDR3 nucleotides are TGCGCCAGCAGTTACGGGACAGGGCGTGCAACTAATGAAAAACTGTTTTTT. This translates into CASSYGTGRATNEKLFF. The V gene is TRBV5-1, the J gene TRBJ1-4; 9 positions match TRBD1. The CDR3 is 17 amino acids. V shed 5 bases and J 0 bases; nucleotides not matched to a gene: 8. Germline V lookup: CDR1 SGHRS, CDR2 YFSETQ.

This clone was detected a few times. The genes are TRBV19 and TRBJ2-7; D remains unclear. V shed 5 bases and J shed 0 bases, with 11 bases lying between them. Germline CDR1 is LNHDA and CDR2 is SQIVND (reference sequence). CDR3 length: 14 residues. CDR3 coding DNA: TGTGCCAGTAGTTTTGCGGATAGCTCCTACGAGCAGTACTTC. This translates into CASSFADSSYEQYF.

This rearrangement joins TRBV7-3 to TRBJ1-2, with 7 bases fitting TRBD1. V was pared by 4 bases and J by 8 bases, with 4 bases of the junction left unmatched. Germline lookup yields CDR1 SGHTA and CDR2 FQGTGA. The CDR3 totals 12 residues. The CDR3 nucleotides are TGTGCCAGCAGCTCGACAGGGATCGGCTACACCTTC. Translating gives CASSSTGIGYTF.

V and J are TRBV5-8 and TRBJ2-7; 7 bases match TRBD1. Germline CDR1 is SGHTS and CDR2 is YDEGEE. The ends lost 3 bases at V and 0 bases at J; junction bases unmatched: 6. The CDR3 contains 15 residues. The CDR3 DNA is TGTGCCAGCAGCTGGCGGACAGGTTTCTCCTACGAGCAGTACTTC. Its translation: CASSWRTGFSYEQYF.

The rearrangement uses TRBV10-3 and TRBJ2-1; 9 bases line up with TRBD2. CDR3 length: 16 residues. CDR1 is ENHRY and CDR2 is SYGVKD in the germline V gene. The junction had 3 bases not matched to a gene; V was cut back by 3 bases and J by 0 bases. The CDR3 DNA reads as TGTGCCATCAGTGAACTAGCGGGTCGCTCCTACAATGAGCAGTTCTTC. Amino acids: CAISELAGRSYNEQFF.

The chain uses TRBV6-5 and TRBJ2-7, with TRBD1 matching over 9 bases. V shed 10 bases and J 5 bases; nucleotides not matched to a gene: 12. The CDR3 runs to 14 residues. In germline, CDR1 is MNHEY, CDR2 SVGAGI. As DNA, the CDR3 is TGTGCCACTTACGACGGGACAGGGTACCACGAGCAGTACTTC. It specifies CATYDGTGYHEQYF.

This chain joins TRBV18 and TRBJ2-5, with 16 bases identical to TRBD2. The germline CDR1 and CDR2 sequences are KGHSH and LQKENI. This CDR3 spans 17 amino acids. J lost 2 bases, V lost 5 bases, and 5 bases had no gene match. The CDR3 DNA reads TGTGCCAGCTCAGCGGGACTAGCGGGAGGGCCTCAAGAGACCCAGTACTTC. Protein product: CASSAGLAGGPQETQYF.

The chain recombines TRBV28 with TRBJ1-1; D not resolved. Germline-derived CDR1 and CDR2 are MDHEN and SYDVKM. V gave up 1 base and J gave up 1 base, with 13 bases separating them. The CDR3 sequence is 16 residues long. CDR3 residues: CASSLFMEVSNTEAFF. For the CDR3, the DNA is TGTGCCAGCAGTTTATTTATGGAGGTCTCGAACACTGAAGCTTTCTTT.

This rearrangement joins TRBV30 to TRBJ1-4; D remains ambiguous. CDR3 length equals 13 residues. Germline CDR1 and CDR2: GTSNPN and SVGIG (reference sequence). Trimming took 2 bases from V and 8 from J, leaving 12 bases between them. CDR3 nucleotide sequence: TGTGCCTGGAGTAGGAGGGCGGGAGAAAAACTGTTTTTT. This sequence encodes CAWSRRAGEKLFF. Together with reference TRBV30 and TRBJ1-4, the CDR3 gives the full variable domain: SQTIHQWPATLVQPVGSPLSLECTVEGTSNPNLYWYRQAAGRGLQLLFYSVGIGQISSEVPQNLSASRPQDRQFILSSKKLLLSDSGFYLCAWSRRAGEKLFFGSGTQLSVL.

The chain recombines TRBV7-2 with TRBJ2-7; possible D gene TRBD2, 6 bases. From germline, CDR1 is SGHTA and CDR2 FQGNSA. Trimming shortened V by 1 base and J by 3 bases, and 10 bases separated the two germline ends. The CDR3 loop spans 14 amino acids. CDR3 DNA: TGTGCCAGCAGCTTAGAGGGGAGGCTCTACGAGCAGTACTTC. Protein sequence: CASSLEGRLYEQYF.

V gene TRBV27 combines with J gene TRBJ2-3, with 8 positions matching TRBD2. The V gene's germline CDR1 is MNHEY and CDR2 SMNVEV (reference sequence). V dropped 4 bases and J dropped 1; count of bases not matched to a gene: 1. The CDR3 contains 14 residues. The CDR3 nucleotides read TGTGCCAGCAGTTCGACTAGCGGCACAGATACGCAGTATTTT. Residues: CASSSTSGTDTQYF.

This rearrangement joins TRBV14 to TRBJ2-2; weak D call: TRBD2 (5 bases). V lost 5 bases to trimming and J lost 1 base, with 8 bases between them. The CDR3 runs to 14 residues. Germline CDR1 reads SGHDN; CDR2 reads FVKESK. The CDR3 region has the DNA TGTGCCAGCAGCGCGGGCCTGAACACCGGGGAGCTGTTTTTT. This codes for CASSAGLNTGELFF.

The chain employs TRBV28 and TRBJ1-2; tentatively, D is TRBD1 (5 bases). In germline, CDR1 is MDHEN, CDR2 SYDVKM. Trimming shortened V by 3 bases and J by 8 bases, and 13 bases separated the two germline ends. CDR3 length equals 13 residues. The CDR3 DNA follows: TGTGCCAGCAGTTTGGGGGGGTTCGGCGGCTACACCTTC. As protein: CASSLGGFGGYTF.

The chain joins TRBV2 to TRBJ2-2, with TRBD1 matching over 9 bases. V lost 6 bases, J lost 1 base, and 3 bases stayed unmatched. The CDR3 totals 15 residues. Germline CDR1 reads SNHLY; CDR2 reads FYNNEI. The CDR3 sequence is CASRGQGRNTGELFF. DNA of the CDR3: TGTGCCAGCAGGGGACAGGGTAGGAACACCGGGGAGCTGTTTTTT.

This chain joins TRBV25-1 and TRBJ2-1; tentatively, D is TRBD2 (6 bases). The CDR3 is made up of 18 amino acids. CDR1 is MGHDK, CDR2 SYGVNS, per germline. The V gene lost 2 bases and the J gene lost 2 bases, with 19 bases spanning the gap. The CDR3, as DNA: TGTGCCAGCAGTGAAAAGGCTCGCTCGGGACTCACCTACAATGAGCAGTTCTTC. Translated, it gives CASSEKARSGLTYNEQFF.

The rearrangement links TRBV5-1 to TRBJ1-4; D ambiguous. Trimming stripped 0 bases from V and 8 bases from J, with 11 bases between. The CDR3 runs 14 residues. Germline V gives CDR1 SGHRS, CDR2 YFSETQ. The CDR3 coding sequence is TGCGCCAGCAGCTTGGGAGGGTTAGGCGAAAAACTGTTTTTT. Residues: CASSLGGLGEKLFF.